This TCR beta chain was recorded in a study of blood T cells in healthy people across ages. Points from the study as a whole: Per million T cells, TCR beta diversity dropped roughly linearly as age increased. It was held that the diversity estimates obtained from one million T cells were underestimates. With donor CMV status unknown, expanded clonotype changes were possibly confounded.

As regards this clonotype: The antigen is unknown.

The authors ran a second PCR of 7 to 11 cycles using a sample-barcoded 5' primer and a J-beta primer mix. Every cDNA molecule bore a tag from a template-switch adaptor containing 12 random nucleotides. TCRdb recomputed calls from the 5' RACE reads with MiXCR, one row per CDR3 protein. This table has under 1 million distinct CDR3 sequences, around two fifths appearing once. The receptor comes from a man between 60 and 75 years old in good health. The sequenced sample was blood.

CDR3: CSASSGKQETQYF. The CDR3 DNA follows: TGCAGCGCAAGTTCCGGGAAGCAAGAGACCCAGTACTTC. The chain joins TRBV20-1 to TRBJ2-5, with D perhaps matching TRBD2 (5 bases). CDR1 DFQATT and CDR2 SNEGSKA come from the germline V gene (reference sequence). The length of the CDR3 is 13 residues.